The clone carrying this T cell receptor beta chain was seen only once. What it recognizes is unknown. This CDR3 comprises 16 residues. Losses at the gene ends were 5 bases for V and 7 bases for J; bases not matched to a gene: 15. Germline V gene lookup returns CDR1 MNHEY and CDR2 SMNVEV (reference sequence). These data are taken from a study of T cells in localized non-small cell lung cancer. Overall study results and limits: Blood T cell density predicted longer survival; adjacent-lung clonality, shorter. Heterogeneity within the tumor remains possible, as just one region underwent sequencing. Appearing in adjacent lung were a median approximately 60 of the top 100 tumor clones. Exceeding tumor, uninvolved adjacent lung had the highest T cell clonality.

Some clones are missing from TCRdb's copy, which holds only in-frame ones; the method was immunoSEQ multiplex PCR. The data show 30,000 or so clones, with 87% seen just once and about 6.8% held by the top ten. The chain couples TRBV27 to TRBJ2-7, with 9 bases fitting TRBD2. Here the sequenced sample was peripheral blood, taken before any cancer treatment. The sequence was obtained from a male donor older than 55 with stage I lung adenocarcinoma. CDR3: CASSPGTSFGGGEQYF. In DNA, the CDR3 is TGTGCCAGCAGTCCCGGGACTAGCTTTGGGGGCGGGGAGCAGTACTTC.